The 14 T cell receptor beta chains given below trace back to one sample, sequenced in a study of T-cell memory formation after mild COVID-19. TCRdb recomputed calls from the 5' RACE reads with MiXCR, one row per CDR3 protein. The top ten hold roughly 8.1% of the sample, which has about 560,000 distinct CDR3 sequences, roughly 21% seen once. The sequenced sample was PBMCs or a T cell subset sorted from them (not recorded which). Receptor source: an adult woman who had mild COVID-19 (a few samples of this study predate the infection). Cell type and time point are not known.

This clonotype was picked up many times. J is TRBJ2-2 and V is TRBV7-9, with 8 nucleotides matching TRBD1. The V gene's germline CDR1 is SEHNR and CDR2 FQNEAQ (reference sequence). The CDR3 is 14 residues long. V was clipped by 5 bases and J by 5 bases; unmatched bases: 4. CDR3 amino acids: CASSHDRGTGELFF. The CDR3 DNA reads TGTGCCAGCAGCCACGACAGGGGAACCGGGGAGCTGTTTTTT.

V usage is TRBV9 and J usage is TRBJ2-1; D unclear. The CDR3 totals 13 residues. Deletions cut 0 bases from V and 9 bases from J, with 10 bases between. Germline loops: CDR1 SGDLS, CDR2 YYNGEE. The CDR3 sequence: CASSVAPVSEQFF. In nucleotides, the CDR3 is TGTGCCAGCAGCGTAGCCCCTGTTAGTGAGCAGTTCTTC.

The chain is built from TRBV20-1 and TRBJ1-6; unclear D gene. Germline values: CDR1 DFQATT, CDR2 SNEGSKA (reference sequence). Between the trimmed V and J ends, which lost 4 bases and 0 bases, there was a span of 10 bases. The CDR3 runs 15 residues. CDR3 sequence reads: CSANDGSSYNSPLHF. CDR3 DNA: TGCAGTGCTAACGACGGTAGCTCCTATAATTCACCCCTCCACTTT.

This chain links TRBV20-1 with TRBJ2-7, with a weak D call TRBD1 (5 bases). The CDR3 has 15 residues. V dropped 0 bases and J dropped 3 bases, with 15 bases sitting between them. Per germline, CDR1 DFQATT and CDR2 SNEGSKA (reference sequence). The CDR3 DNA is TGCAGTGCTAGAGACTCTCAGGGATTTGGCTACGAGCAGTACTTC. It yields the protein CSARDSQGFGYEQYF.

This clonotype was seen a few times. The chain joins TRBV20-1 to TRBJ1-2; D is unresolved. CDR3 length: 14 residues. CDR1 is DFQATT, CDR2 SNEGSKA, per germline (reference sequence). Between the trimmed V and J ends, which lost 1 base and 4 bases, there was a span of 13 bases. This CDR3 is CSARVAHRAYGYTF. CDR3 in DNA: TGCAGTGCTAGAGTGGCCCACAGAGCCTATGGCTACACCTTC.

This clonotype was seen ten or more times. The genes are TRBV7-2 and TRBJ2-3, with unresolved D. In germline, CDR1 is SGHTA, CDR2 FQGNSA. This CDR3 contains 13 residues. The germline V and J ends were trimmed by 1 base and 2 bases, with 4 bases remaining between them. CDR3 sequence: CASSLGYTDTQYF. The CDR3 coding sequence is TGTGCCAGCAGCTTAGGGTACACAGATACGCAGTATTTT.

This chain connects TRBV15 to TRBJ2-3; no clear D. V was pared by 0 bases and J by 4 bases, with 8 bases between. Germline CDR1 LNHNV, CDR2 YYDKDF (reference sequence). This CDR3 contains 14 residues. CDR3 loop: CATSRESLADTQYF. CDR3 nucleotides: TGTGCCACCAGCAGAGAATCTTTAGCAGATACGCAGTATTTT.

The table lists this clonotype with a few counts. V and J are TRBV5-6 and TRBJ1-4; 7 bases agree with TRBD1. This CDR3 contains 14 residues. The J segment lost 8 bases and the V segment lost 4 bases, leaving 8 bases of the junction unmatched. Germline-derived CDR1 and CDR2 are SGHDT and YYEEEE. DNA for the CDR3: TGTGCCAGCAGCCGAGGGGGCTATTGGGAAAAACTGTTTTTT. This sequence encodes CASSRGGYWEKLFF.

This clonotype has more than one count but fewer than ten. This rearrangement joins TRBV6-6 to TRBJ1-1; D might be TRBD1 (6 bases). The V gene lost 4 bases and the J gene lost 0 bases, with 12 bases spanning the gap. Germline CDR1 MNHNY, CDR2 SVGAGI (reference sequence). The CDR3 is made up of 15 amino acids. The chain's CDR3 is CASSFRTEMNTEAFF. For the CDR3, the DNA is TGTGCCAGCAGTTTCCGGACAGAGATGAACACTGAAGCTTTCTTT.

The genes are TRBV12-3 or TRBV12-4 and TRBJ2-2; D is possibly TRBD1 (7 bases). CDR3 length equals 16 residues. The V end was cut by 7 bases, the J end by 6 bases, with 21 bases between. CDR3 in DNA: TGTGCCAGCACCTTGCGGGGACAGTTAAGGGCCGGGGAGCTGTTTTTT. Translating gives CASTLRGQLRAGELFF.

The CDR3 DNA is TGTGCCAGCAGCTTAGAGTTATACACCGGGGAGCTGTTTTTT. It yields the protein CASSLELYTGELFF. The chain links TRBV7-6 to TRBJ2-2; D unclear. There are 14 residues in the CDR3. V was shortened by 1 base and J by 3 bases, with 6 bases between the two germline ends. From germline, CDR1 is SGHVS and CDR2 FNYEAQ.

Only a few counts were recorded for this clonotype. The chain links TRBV6-6 to TRBJ1-4; 9 nucleotides agree with TRBD1. V gave up 5 bases and J gave up 1 base; unmatched junction bases: 8. The CDR3 extends over 17 amino acids. Per germline, CDR1 MNHNY and CDR2 SVGAGI (reference sequence). The CDR3 loop is CASSTPGQGLTNEKLFF. CDR3 DNA sequence: TGTGCCAGCAGTACTCCGGGACAGGGTTTAACTAATGAAAAACTGTTTTTT.

The CDR3 DNA sequence: TGCGCCAGCAGCCCCGACAGGGGGTCGGATACGCAGTATTTT. Amino acids: CASSPDRGSDTQYF. The chain carries TRBV5-1 and TRBJ2-3, with 9 positions matching TRBD1. The germline V gene has CDR1 SGHRS and CDR2 YFSETQ. This CDR3 is 14 amino acids long. V lost 4 bases to trimming and J lost 6 bases; unmatched junction nucleotides: 6.

This clonotype was counted only a few times. The chain carries TRBV6-2 or TRBV6-3 and TRBJ2-1; 9 bases map to TRBD1. Losses at the gene ends were 8 bases for V and 9 bases for J; bases not matched to a gene: 5. Germline loops: CDR1 MNHEY, CDR2 SVGEGT. This CDR3 has 12 residues. CDR3 sequence: CASGTGRGEQFF. The CDR3 nucleotides are TGTGCCAGCGGGACAGGGAGAGGTGAGCAGTTCTTC.